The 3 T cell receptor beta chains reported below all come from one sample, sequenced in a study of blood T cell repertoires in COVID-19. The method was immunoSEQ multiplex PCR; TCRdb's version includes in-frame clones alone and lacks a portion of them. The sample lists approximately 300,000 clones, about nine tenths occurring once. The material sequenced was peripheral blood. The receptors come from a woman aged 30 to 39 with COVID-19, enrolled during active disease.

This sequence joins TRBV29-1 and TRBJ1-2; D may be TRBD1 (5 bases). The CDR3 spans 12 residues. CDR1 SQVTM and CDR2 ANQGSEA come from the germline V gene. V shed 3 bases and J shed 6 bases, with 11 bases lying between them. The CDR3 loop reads CSVEFRANGYTF. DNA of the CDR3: TGCAGCGTTGAGTTCAGGGCGAATGGCTACACCTTC.

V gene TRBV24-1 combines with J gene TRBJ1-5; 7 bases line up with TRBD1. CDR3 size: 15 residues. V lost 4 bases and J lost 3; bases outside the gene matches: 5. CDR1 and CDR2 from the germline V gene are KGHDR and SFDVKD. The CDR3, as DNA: TGTGCCACCAGTGACCCCACAGGGGACAATCAGCCCCAGCATTTT. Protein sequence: CATSDPTGDNQPQHF.

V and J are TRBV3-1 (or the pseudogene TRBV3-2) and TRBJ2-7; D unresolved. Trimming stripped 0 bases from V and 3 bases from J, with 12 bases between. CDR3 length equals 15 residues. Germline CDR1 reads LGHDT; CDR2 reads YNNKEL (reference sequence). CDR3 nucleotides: TGTGCCAGCAGCCAAGATGTACCTATCCTCTACGAGCAGTACTTC. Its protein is CASSQDVPILYEQYF.